Listed here is a single T cell receptor (beta chain). Its antigen is not known. These data come from a study of T cell responses to AZD1222 COVID-19 vaccine. Some clones are missing from TCRdb's copy, which holds only in-frame ones; the method was immunoSEQ multiplex PCR. The sample lists 200,000 to 250,000 clones; approximately 94% were seen once. The CDR3 loop spans 15 amino acids. The study, taken as a whole, reports: The CD4 TCRs associated with vaccination extended across spike and predominated at 160-218 and 743-854. Spike-specific TCR breadth and depth went up after people got two AZD1222 doses.

The sample was peripheral blood, taken 28 days after the second dose of the MenACWY control vaccine. The TCR originated in an adult who received the MenACWY meningococcal vaccine as a control. The chain joins TRBV12-1 to TRBJ2-1; whether TRBD2, the table's D call, matches the DNA was not checked. TRBV12-1 is marked as a pseudogene. CDR3 sequence reads: CASSFQSGADNEQFF. CDR3 nucleotides: TGTGCCAGCAGCTTCCAAAGCGGGGCCGACAATGAGCAGTTCTTC.